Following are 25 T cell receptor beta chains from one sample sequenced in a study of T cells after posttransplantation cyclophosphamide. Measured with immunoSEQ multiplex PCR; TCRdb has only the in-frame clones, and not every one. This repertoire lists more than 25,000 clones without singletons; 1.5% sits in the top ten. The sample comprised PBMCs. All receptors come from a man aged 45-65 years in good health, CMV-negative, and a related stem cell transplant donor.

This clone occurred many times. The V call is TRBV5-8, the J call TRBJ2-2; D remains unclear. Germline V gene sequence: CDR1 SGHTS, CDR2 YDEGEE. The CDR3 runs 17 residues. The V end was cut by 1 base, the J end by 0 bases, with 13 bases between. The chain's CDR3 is CASSLTGLTANTGELFF. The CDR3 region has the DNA TGTGCCAGCAGCTTGACGGGTTTGACCGCGAACACCGGGGAGCTGTTTTTT.

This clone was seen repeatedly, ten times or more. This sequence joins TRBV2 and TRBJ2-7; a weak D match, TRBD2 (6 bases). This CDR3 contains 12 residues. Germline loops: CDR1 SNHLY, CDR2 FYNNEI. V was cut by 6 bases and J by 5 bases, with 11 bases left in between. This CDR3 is CASSGGGNEQYF. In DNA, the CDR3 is TGTGCCAGCAGCGGGGGAGGCAACGAGCAGTACTTC.

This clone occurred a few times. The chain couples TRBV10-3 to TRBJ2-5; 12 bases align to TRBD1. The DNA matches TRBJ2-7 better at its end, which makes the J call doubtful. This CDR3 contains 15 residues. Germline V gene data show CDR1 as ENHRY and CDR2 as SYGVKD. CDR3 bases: TGTGCCATCAGTGGCCACGGGACAGGGGGCCTCGAGCAGTACTTC. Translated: CAISGHGTGGLEQYF.

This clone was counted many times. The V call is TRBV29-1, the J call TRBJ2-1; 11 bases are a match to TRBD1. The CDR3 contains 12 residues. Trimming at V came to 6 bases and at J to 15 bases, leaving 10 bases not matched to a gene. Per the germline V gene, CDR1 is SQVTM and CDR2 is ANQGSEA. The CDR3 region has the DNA TGCAGCGTCGAGGGGTGGACAGGGGGCCGGTTCTTC. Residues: CSVEGWTGGRFF.

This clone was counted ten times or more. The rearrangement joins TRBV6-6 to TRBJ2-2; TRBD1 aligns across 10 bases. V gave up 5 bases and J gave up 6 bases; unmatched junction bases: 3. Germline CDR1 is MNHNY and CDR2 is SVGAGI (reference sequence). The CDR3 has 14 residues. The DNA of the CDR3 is TGTGCCAGCAGTGGACAGGGGGTCCCCGGGGAGCTGTTTTTT. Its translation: CASSGQGVPGELFF.

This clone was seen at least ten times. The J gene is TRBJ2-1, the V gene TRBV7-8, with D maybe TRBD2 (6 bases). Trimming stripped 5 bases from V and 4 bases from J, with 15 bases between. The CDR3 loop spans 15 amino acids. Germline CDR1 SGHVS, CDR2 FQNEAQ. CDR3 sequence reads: CASSRGTLDYNEQFF. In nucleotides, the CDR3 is TGTGCCAGCAGCCGGGGGACTCTGGATTACAATGAGCAGTTCTTC.

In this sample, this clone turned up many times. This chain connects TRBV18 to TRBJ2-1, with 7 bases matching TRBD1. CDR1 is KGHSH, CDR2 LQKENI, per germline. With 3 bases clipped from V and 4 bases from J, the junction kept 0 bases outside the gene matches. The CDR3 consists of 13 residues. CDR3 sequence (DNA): TGTGCCAGCTCACCGACAGGGTACAATGAGCAGTTCTTC. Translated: CASSPTGYNEQFF.

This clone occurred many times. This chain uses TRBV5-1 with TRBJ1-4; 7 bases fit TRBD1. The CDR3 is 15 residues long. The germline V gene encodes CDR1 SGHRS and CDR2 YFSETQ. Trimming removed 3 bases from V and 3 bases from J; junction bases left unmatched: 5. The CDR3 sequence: CASSSQGVANEKLFF. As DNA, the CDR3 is TGCGCCAGCAGCTCTCAGGGGGTTGCTAATGAAAAACTGTTTTTT.

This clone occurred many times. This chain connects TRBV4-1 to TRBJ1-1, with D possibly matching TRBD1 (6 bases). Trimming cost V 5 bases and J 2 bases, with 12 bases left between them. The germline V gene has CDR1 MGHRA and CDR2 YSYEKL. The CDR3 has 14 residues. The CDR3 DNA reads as TGCGCCAGCAGCGGTACAGGGACCAACACTGAAGCTTTCTTT. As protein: CASSGTGTNTEAFF.

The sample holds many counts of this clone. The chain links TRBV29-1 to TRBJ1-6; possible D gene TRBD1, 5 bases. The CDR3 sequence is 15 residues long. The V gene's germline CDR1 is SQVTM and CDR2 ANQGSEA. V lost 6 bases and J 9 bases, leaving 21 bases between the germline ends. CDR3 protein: CSVRQSTVPSSPLHF. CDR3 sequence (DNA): TGCAGCGTACGCCAATCGACAGTCCCTTCTTCACCCCTCCACTTT.

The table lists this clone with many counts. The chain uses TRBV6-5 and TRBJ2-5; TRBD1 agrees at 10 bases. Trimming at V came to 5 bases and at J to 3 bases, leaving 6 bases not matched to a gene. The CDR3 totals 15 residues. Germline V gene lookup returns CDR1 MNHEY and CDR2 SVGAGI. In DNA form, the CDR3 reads TGTGCCAGCAGTAAACCGGGACAGGGGAAAGAGACCCAGTACTTC. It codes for CASSKPGQGKETQYF.

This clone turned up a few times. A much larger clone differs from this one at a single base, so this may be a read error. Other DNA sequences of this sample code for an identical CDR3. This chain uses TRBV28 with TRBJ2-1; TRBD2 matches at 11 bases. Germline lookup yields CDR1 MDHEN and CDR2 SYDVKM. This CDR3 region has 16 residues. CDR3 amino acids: CASSAPGTSGYNEQFF. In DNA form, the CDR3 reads TGTGCCAGCAGTGCACCGGGGACTAGCGGATACAACGAGCAGTTCTTC.

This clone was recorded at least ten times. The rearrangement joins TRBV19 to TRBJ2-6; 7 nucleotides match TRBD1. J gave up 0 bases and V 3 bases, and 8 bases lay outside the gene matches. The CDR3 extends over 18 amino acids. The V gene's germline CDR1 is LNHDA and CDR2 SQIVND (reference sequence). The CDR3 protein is CASSIRTGPNSGANVLTF. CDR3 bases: TGTGCCAGTAGTATCCGGACAGGACCTAACTCTGGGGCCAACGTCCTGACTTTC. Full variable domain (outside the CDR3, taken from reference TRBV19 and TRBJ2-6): DGGITQSPKYLFRKEGQNVTLSCEQNLNHDAMYWYRQDPGQGLRLIYYSQIVNDFQKGDIAEGYSVSREKKESFPLTVTSAQKNPTAFYLCASSIRTGPNSGANVLTFGAGSRLTVL.

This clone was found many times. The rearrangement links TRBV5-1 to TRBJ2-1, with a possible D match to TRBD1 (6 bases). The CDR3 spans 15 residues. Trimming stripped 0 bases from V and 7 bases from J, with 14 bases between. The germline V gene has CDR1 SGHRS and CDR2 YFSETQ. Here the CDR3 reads CASSLGPGTWNEQFF. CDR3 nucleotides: TGCGCCAGCAGCTTGGGGCCAGGGACATGGAATGAGCAGTTCTTC.

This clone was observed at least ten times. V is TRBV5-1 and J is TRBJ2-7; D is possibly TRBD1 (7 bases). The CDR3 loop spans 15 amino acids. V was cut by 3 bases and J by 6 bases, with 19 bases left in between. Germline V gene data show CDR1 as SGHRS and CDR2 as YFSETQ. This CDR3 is CASSYFAGQPSEQYF. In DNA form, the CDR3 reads TGCGCCAGCAGCTACTTTGCGGGACAGCCCTCCGAGCAGTACTTC.

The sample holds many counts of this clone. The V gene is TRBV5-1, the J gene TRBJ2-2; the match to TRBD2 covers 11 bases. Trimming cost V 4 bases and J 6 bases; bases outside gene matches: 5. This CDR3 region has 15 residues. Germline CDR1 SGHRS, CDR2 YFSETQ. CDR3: CASSTSGSSAGELFF. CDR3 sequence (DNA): TGCGCCAGCAGCACTAGCGGGAGTAGTGCCGGGGAGCTGTTTTTT.

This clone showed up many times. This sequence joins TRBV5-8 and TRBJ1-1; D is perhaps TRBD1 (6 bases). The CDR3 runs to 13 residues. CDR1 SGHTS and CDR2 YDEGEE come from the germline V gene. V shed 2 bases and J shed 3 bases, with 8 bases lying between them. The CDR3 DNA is TGTGCCAGCAGCTTACACAGGGACACTGAAGCTTTCTTT. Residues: CASSLHRDTEAFF. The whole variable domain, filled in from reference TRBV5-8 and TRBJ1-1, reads EAGVTQSPTHLIKTRGQQATLRCSPISGHTSVYWYQQALGLGLQFLLWYDEGEERNRGNFPPRFSGRQFPNYSSELNVNALELEDSALYLCASSLHRDTEAFFGQGTRLTVV.

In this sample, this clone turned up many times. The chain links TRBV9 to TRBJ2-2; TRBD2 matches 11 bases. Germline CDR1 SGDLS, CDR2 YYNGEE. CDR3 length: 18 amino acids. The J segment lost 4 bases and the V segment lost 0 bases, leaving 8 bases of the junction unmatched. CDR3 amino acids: CASSVEGSGRGSTGELFF. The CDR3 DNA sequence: TGTGCCAGCAGCGTAGAGGGTAGCGGGAGGGGGAGCACCGGGGAGCTGTTTTTT.

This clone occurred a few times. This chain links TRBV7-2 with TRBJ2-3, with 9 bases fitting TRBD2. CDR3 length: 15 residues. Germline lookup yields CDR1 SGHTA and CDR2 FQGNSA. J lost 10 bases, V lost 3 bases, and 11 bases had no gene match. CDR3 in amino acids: CASSFRREGFSAQYF. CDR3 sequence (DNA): TGTGCCAGCAGCTTTAGGCGGGAGGGCTTTTCCGCGCAGTATTTT.

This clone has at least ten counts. The CDR3 nucleotides are TGTGCCAGCAGCTTTAACAGGAACTACGAGCAGTACTTC. It specifies CASSFNRNYEQYF. The chain is built from TRBV7-6 and TRBJ2-7, with a tentative D call TRBD1 (5 bases). The CDR3 spans 13 residues. The V gene lost 3 bases and the J gene lost 3 bases, with 9 bases spanning the gap. The germline V gene encodes CDR1 SGHVS and CDR2 FNYEAQ.

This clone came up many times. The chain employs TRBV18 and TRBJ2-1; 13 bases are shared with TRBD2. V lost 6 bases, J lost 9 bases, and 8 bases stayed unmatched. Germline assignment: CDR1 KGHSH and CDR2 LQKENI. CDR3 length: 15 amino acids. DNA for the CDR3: TGTGCCAGCTCCTTTGGACTAGCGGGAGCGGGTGAGCAGTTCTTC. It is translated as CASSFGLAGAGEQFF.

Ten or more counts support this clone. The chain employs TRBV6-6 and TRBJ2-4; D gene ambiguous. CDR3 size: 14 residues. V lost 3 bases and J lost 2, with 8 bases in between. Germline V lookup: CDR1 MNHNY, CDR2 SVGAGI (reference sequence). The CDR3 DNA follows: TGTGCCAGCAGTTATACGGGTACCAAAAACATTCAGTACTTC. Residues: CASSYTGTKNIQYF.

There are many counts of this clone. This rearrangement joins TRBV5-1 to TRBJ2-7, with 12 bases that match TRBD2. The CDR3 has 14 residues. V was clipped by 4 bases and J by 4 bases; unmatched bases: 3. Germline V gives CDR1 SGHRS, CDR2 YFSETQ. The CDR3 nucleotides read TGCGCCAGCAGCCCTAGCGGGGGGGCTTACGAGCAGTACTTC. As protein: CASSPSGGAYEQYF.

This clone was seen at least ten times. CDR3 region: CASSQDVGGGYNEQFF. The CDR3 DNA follows: TGTGCCAGCAGCCAAGATGTTGGCGGGGGGTACAATGAGCAGTTCTTC. This chain uses TRBV4-2 with TRBJ2-1; TRBD2 agrees at 8 bases. This CDR3 contains 16 residues. The germline V gene encodes CDR1 LGHNA and CDR2 YNFKEQ. Germline trimming cut 0 bases from V and 4 bases from J; bases unmatched to any gene: 5.

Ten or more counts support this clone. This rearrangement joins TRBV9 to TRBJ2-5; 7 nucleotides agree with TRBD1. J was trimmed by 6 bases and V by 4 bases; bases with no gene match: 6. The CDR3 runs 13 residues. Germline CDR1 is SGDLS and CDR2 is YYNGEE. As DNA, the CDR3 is TGTGCCAGCAGCCGTGACAGGGAACAGACCCAGTACTTC. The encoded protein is CASSRDREQTQYF.